This TCR beta chain was identified in a study of OX40 agonist ivuxolimab in advanced cancers. Regarding the study in general: The costimulatory receptor OX40 (CD134) was targeted by ivuxolimab, a fully human IgG2 agonistic monoclonal antibody. Among the approximately 50 dose-escalation patients, around 19 had hepatocellular carcinoma, around 15 melanoma, 9 renal cell carcinoma and 9 head and neck cancer. Patients were allowed to have had prior anti-PD-1, anti-PD-L1 or anti-CTLA-4 therapy, and approximately 40% of the dose-escalation patients had been treated with checkpoint inhibitors. Partial responses were achieved by three dose-escalation patients, of whom one had hepatocellular carcinoma and two had cutaneous melanoma. Intravenous ivuxolimab was administered to patients every 2 weeks at six dose levels: 0.01, 0.1, 0.3, 1.5, 3 and 10 mg/kg. A male proportion of almost 85% and a mean age of about 60 years, ranging from 23 to 79, were recorded for the dose-escalation cohort. The point of sequencing TCRbeta in the periphery was to test whether ivuxolimab changed TCR sequence diversity and drove clonal T-cell expansion. The paper describes the monotherapy dose-escalation part (N = 52 patients) of the phase I trial of ivuxolimab. The paper's findings and limits, for the study overall: The antigen specificity of the peripheral T cells that underwent clonal expansion was not determined. Low levels of normalized T-cell clonal expansion were also seen in some patients who did not respond. At doses of 0.1 to 3.0 mg/kg, clonal expansion of both CD4+ and CD8+ T cells in blood was seen between baseline and week 6. Partial responders in the 0.1-3.0 mg/kg groups had among the lowest normalized peripheral clonal expansion, especially among CD8+ T cells. After ivuxolimab, expanded clones were on average more numerous among CD8+ T cells than among CD4+ T cells.

CDR1 and CDR2 are drawn from the germline V gene: SQVTM, ANQGSEA. The V end loses 3 bases and the J end loses 4 bases, and a stretch of 9 bases separates them. Its CDR3 holds 12 amino acids, cysteine through phenylalanine. Just CDR3 DNA is preserved here, 36 bases in frame from base 1. In regard to this clone: The clone's antigen remains unknown. No quality values exist for individual bases; no much larger clone is one base distant.

Patients with autoimmune disease history or receiving systemic immunosuppression were excluded from the trial. Peripheral blood for TCR sequencing was drawn from every dose cohort at baseline, at cycle 4 day 1 and at cycle 7 day 1. Samples were obtained from an open-label, multicenter, first-in-human phase I dose-escalation trial of ivuxolimab. The trial enrolled adults with locally advanced or metastatic head and neck squamous cell, hepatocellular, melanoma or renal cell carcinoma. Before TCR sequencing, CD4+ T cells and CD8+ T cells were sorted from peripheral blood as separate populations. To sequence the TCRbeta CDR3 region, genomic DNA was isolated from the sorted cells. The immunoSEQ Assay was used for sequencing of TCRbeta CDR3 regions. Held by TCRdb, this immuneACCESS table contains in-frame sequences only and omits some clones. Under half of the omission traces to an unresolved V gene where checked; the cause of the rest is unknown. Recorded for this sample are roughly 64,000 clones; about four fifths of them occurred a single time. Together, the top ten hold approximately 5.2% of the sample.

Sequences were derived from CD4+ or CD8+ T cells sorted from blood, sampled in a trial of the OX40 agonist ivuxolimab. This sequence was found in an adult with an advanced solid tumor such as melanoma, head and neck, liver or kidney cancer. The chain was built from TRBV29-1 and TRBJ1-2; the D gene identity is not certain. The CDR3 has the sequence CSVEREGYGYTF. The nucleotides read TGCAGCGTTGAGAGGGAGGGCTATGGCTACACCTTC.